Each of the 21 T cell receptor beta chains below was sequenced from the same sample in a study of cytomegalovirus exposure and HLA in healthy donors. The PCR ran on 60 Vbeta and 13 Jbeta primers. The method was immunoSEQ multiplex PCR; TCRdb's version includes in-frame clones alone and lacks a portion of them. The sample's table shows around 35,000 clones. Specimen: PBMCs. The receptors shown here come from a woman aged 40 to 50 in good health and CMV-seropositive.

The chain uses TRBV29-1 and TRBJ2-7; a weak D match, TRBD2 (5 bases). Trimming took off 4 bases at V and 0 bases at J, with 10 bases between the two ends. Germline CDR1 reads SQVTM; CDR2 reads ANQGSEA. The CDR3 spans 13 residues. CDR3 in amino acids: CSVGTSSSYEQYF. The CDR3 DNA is TGCAGCGTTGGGACTTCGAGCTCCTACGAGCAGTACTTC.

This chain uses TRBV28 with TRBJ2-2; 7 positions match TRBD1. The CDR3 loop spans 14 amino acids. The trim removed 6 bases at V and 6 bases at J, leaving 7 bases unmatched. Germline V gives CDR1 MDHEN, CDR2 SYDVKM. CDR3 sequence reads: CASSNDRDPGELFF. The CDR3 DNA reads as TGTGCCAGCAGCAACGACAGGGACCCCGGGGAGCTGTTTTTT. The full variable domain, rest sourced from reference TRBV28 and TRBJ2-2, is DVKVTQSSRYLVKRTGEKVFLECVQDMDHENMFWYRQDPGLGLRLIYFSYDVKMKEKGDIPEGYSVSREKKERFSLILESASTNQTSMYLCASSNDRDPGELFFGEGSRLTVL.

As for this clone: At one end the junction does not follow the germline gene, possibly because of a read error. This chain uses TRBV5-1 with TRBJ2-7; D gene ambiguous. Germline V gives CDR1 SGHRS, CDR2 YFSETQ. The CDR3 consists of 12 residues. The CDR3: CASSFDSFEQYF. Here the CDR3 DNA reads TGCGCCAGCAGCTTCGACTCCTTCGAGCAGTACTTC.

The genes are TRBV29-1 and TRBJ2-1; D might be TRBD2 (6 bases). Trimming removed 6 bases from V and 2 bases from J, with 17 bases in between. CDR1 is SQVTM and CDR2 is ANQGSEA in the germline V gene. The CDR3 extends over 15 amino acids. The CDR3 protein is CSVDPGLSTYNEQFF. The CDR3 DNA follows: TGCAGCGTAGACCCGGGACTCTCAACCTACAATGAGCAGTTCTTC.

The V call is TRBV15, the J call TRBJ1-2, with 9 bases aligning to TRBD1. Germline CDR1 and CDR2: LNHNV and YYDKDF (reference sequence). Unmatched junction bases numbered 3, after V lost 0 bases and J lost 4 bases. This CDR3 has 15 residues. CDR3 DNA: TGTGCCACCAGCAGAGATCTGGGACAGGGCTATGGCTACACCTTC. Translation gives CATSRDLGQGYGYTF.

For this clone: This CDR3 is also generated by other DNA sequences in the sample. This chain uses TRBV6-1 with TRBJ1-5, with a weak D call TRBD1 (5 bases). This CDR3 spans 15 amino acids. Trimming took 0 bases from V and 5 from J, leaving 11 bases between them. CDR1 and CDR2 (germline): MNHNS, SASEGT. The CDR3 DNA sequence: TGTGCCAGCAGTGAAGCGGGGGGGAGTTATCAGCCCCAGCATTTT. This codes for CASSEAGGSYQPQHF.

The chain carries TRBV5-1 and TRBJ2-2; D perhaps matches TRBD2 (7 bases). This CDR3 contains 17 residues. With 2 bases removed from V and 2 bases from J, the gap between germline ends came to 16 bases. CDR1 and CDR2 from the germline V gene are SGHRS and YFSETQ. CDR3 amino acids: CASSFGGGQRNTGELFF. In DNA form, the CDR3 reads TGCGCCAGCAGCTTTGGCGGGGGCCAAAGAAACACCGGGGAGCTGTTTTTT.

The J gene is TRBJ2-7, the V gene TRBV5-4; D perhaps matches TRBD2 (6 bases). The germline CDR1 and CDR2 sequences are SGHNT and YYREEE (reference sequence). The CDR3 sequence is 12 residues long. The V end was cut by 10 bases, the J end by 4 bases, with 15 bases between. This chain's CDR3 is CAWGLGQYEQYF. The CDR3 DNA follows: TGTGCCTGGGGACTCGGGCAGTACGAGCAGTACTTC.

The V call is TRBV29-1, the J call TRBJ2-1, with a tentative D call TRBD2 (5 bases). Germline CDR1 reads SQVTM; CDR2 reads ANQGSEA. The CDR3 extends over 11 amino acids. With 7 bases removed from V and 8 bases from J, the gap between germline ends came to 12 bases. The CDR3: CSGKLGHEQFF. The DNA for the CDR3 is TGCAGCGGAAAACTAGGCCATGAGCAGTTCTTC.

The CDR3 DNA sequence: TGTGCCAGCAGCTTCTCACAGGGGGCAAGCACTGAAGCTTTCTTT. Translating it yields CASSFSQGASTEAFF. The chain recombines TRBV11-2 with TRBJ1-1; TRBD1 agrees at 9 bases. This CDR3 spans 15 amino acids. Germline values: CDR1 SGHAT, CDR2 FQNNGV. Unmatched junction bases numbered 6, after V lost 3 bases and J lost 4 bases. Full variable domain (missing parts from reference TRBV11-2 and TRBJ1-1): EAGVAQSPRYKIIEKRQSVAFWCNPISGHATLYWYQQILGQGPKLLIQFQNNGVVDDSQLPKDRFSAERLKGVDSTLKIQPAKLEDSAVYLCASSFSQGASTEAFFGQGTRLTVV.

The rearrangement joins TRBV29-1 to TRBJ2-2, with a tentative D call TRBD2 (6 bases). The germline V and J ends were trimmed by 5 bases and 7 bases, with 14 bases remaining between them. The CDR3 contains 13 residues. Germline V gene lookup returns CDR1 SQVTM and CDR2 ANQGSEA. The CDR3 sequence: CSVTIGGVGELFF. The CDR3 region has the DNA TGCAGCGTTACAATAGGAGGGGTCGGGGAGCTGTTTTTT.

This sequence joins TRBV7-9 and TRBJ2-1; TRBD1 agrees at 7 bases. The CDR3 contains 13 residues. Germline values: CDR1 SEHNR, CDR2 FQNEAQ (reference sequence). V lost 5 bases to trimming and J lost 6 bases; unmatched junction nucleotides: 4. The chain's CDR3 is CASSRQGPNEQFF. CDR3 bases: TGTGCCAGCAGCCGACAGGGTCCCAATGAGCAGTTCTTC. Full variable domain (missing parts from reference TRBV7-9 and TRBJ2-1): DTGVSQNPRHKITKRGQNVTFRCDPISEHNRLYWYRQTLGQGPEFLTYFQNEAQLEKSRLLSDRFSAERPKGSFSTLEIQRTEQGDSAMYLCASSRQGPNEQFFGPGTRLTVL.

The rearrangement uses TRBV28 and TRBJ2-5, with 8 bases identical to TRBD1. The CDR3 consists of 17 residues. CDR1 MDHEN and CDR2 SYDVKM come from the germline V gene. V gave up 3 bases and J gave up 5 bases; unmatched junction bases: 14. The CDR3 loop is CASSFRTGRLVGETQYF. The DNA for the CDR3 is TGTGCCAGCAGTTTTCGGACAGGGAGGTTGGTTGGGGAGACCCAGTACTTC. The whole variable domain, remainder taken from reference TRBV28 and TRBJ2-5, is DVKVTQSSRYLVKRTGEKVFLECVQDMDHENMFWYRQDPGLGLRLIYFSYDVKMKEKGDIPEGYSVSREKKERFSLILESASTNQTSMYLCASSFRTGRLVGETQYFGPGTRLLVL.

The CDR3 coding sequence is TGCGCCAGCAGCCAAGGGTCGGGGGGCTATGGCTACACCTTC. Encoded protein: CASSQGSGGYGYTF. This chain connects TRBV4-1 to TRBJ1-2, with D possibly matching TRBD1 (5 bases). Trimming took 1 base from V and 4 from J, leaving 10 bases between them. The CDR3 loop spans 14 amino acids. In germline, CDR1 is MGHRA, CDR2 YSYEKL.

The CDR3 coding sequence is TGTGCCATCAGTGAGCGGGAGGGTTCCTACAATGAGCAGTTCTTC. Protein product: CAISEREGSYNEQFF. The rearrangement links TRBV10-3 to TRBJ2-1; the match to TRBD2 covers 8 bases. Unmatched junction bases numbered 1, after V lost 2 bases and J lost 1 base. From germline, CDR1 is ENHRY and CDR2 SYGVKD. This CDR3 comprises 15 residues.

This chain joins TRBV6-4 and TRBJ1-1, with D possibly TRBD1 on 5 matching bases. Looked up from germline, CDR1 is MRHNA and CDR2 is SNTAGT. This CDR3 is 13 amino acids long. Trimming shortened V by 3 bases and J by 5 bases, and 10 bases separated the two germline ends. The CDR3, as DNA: TGTGCCAGCAGTGAGCAGGGAGGTACTGAAGCTTTCTTT. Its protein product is CASSEQGGTEAFF.

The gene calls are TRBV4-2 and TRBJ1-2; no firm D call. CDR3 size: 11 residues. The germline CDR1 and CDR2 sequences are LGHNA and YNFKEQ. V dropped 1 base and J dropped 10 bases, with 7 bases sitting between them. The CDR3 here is CASSQGPDYTF. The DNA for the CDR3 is TGTGCCAGCAGCCAAGGCCCAGACTACACCTTC.

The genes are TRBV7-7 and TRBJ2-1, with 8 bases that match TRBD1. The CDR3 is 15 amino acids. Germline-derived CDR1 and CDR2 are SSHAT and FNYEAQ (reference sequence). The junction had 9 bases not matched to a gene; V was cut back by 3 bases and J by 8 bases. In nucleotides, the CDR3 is TGTGCCAGCAGCTTGGGGCAGGGGGCTGGGGATGAGCAGTTCTTC. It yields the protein CASSLGQGAGDEQFF.

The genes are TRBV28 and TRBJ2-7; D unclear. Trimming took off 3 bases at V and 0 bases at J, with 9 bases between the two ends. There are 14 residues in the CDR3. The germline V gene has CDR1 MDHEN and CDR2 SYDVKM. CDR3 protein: CASSFLESSYEQYF. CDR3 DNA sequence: TGTGCCAGCAGTTTTCTAGAAAGCTCCTACGAGCAGTACTTC. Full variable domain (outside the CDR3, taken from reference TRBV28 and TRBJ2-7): DVKVTQSSRYLVKRTGEKVFLECVQDMDHENMFWYRQDPGLGLRLIYFSYDVKMKEKGDIPEGYSVSREKKERFSLILESASTNQTSMYLCASSFLESSYEQYFGPGTRLTVT.

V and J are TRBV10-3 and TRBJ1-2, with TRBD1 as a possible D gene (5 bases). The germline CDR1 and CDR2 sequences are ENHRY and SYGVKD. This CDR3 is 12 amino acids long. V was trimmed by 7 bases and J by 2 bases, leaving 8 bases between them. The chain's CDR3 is CAIMGGNYGYTF. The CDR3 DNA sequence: TGTGCCATCATGGGGGGGAACTATGGCTACACCTTC.

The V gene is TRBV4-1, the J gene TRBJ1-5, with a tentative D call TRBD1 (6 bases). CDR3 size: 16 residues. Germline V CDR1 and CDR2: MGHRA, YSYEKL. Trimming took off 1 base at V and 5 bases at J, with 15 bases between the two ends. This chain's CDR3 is CASSQVSGTNDQPQHF. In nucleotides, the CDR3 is TGCGCCAGCAGCCAAGTATCCGGGACAAATGATCAGCCCCAGCATTTT.